This paragraph covers one T cell receptor beta chain sequence. Per the study methods: How many nucleated cells were present was estimated from reference gene primer amplification. The method was immunoSEQ multiplex PCR; TCRdb's version includes in-frame clones alone and lacks a portion of them. V and J calls and clone size follow that table, whereas D and trimming were derived from the DNA. The sample has 200,000 to 300,000 clones, 85% to 90% seen once. The junction had 8 bases not matched to a gene; V was cut back by 7 bases and J by 4 bases. Per the germline V gene, CDR1 is LGHDT and CDR2 is YNNKEL (reference sequence). The CDR3 consists of 14 residues. The record originates from a study of blood T cell repertoires in COVID-19. Study background: The study drew acute and convalescent COVID-19 samples from the United States, Italy and Spain.

The chain links TRBV3-1 (or the pseudogene TRBV3-2) to TRBJ2-3; TRBD1 aligns across 7 bases. The sequenced material came from peripheral blood. This sequence originates from a woman aged 40 to 50 who had recovered from COVID-19. CDR3 bases: TGTGCCAGCACAAAACGGCAGGGGGCAGATACGCAGTATTTT. Protein product: CASTKRQGADTQYF.